The 24 T cell receptor beta chains presented below share a single source sample, sequenced in a study of regulatory T cells in long-lasting Graves disease. To make TCR beta libraries, researchers used iRepertoire HTBI primers and Arm-PCR of CDR3 regions. One entry per CDR3 protein, called by TCRdb with MiXCR from the multiplex PCR reads. The sample contains approximately 400,000 distinct CDR3 sequences, roughly a quarter of which appear only once. As to time point: persistent/refractory GD, antithyroid drugs over 5 years with positive TRAb. From PBMCs, RNA was extracted and then used to make the TCR library. The sequencing here drew on peripheral blood mononuclear cells (PBMCs), taken when the disease was refractory, from a patient treated with antithyroid drugs. These receptors all stem from a female donor with Graves disease.

This clonotype was seen ten or more times. The J gene is TRBJ1-5, the V gene TRBV19, with D possibly being TRBD1 (6 bases). Germline V gives CDR1 LNHDA, CDR2 SQIVND (reference sequence). The V and J ends lost 8 bases and 4 bases respectively, with 18 bases between them. The CDR3 contains 15 residues. The CDR3 sequence: CASQHHGGGNQPQHF. The CDR3 DNA reads as TGTGCCAGTCAGCATCACGGGGGCGGGAATCAGCCCCAGCATTTT.

This clonotype appeared many times. The rearrangement joins TRBV11-3 to TRBJ2-2; D not resolved. Germline V gives CDR1 SGHNT, CDR2 YENEEA. V was cut by 2 bases and J by 7 bases, with 14 bases left in between. There are 15 residues in the CDR3. CDR3 sequence reads: CASSLIWQEGGELFF. CDR3 coding DNA: TGTGCCAGCAGCTTAATTTGGCAGGAAGGCGGGGAGCTGTTTTTT.

A few counts support this clonotype. The CDR3 spells CASSFLGKGGEQYF. DNA of the CDR3: TGTGCCAGCAGTTTCCTGGGGAAGGGAGGCGAGCAGTACTTC. The chain has TRBV12-3 or TRBV12-4 and TRBJ2-7; D perhaps matches TRBD2 (6 bases). Trimming took 3 bases from V and 6 from J, leaving 15 bases between them. This CDR3 region has 14 residues.

This clonotype was recorded a few times. The CDR3 region is CASTRPTGRGNTGELFF. CDR3 nucleotide sequence: TGTGCCAGTACCCGACCCACAGGGCGAGGGAACACCGGGGAGCTGTTTTTT. The chain employs TRBV19 and TRBJ2-2, with D maybe TRBD1 (6 bases). V gave up 7 bases and J gave up 1 base, with 19 bases separating them. The CDR3 length is 17 residues. The germline V gene encodes CDR1 LNHDA and CDR2 SQIVND (reference sequence).

CDR3 sequence (DNA): TGCAGTGCCGATCCCCCGGGACAGAAAGAGACCCAGTACTTC. Its translation: CSADPPGQKETQYF. The J gene is TRBJ2-5, the V gene TRBV20-1, with 7 bases fitting TRBD1. The trim removed 6 bases at V and 3 bases at J, leaving 10 bases unmatched. There are 14 residues in the CDR3. Germline assignment: CDR1 DFQATT and CDR2 SNEGSKA (reference sequence).

This clonotype was recorded a few times. This chain joins TRBV29-1 and TRBJ1-5, with D unresolved. Germline CDR1 reads SQVTM; CDR2 reads ANQGSEA. The V end was cut by 7 bases, the J end by 2 bases, with 18 bases between. The CDR3 is 15 amino acids. CDR3 in DNA: TGCAGCGCCAAAGTCGTCGCGGGTGGCAATCAGCCCCAGCATTTT. Amino acid sequence: CSAKVVAGGNQPQHF.

This clonotype has ten or more counts. The chain links TRBV30 to TRBJ2-2; no clear D. Trimming left V 7 bases short and J 2 bases short, with 2 bases between. CDR3 size: 10 residues. Germline CDR1 reads GTSNPN; CDR2 reads SVGIG (reference sequence). CDR3 protein: CAFNTGELFF. CDR3 nucleotides: TGTGCCTTCAACACCGGGGAGCTGTTTTTT.

Note on this clonotype: Its ends do not fully match the called genes, so a read error is possible. The chain couples TRBV6-5 to TRBJ1-1, with TRBD1 as a possible D gene (6 bases). From germline, CDR1 is MNHEY and CDR2 SVGAGI. This CDR3 has 13 residues. The chain's CDR3 is CASSYRTYGGLVF. CDR3 bases: TGTGCCAGCAGTTACCGGACATACGGGGGGCTGGTCTTT.

The chain uses TRBV20-1 and TRBJ2-7; TRBD2 is a possible D gene (6 bases). The CDR3 is made up of 15 amino acids. V lost 6 bases to trimming and J lost 0 bases, with 18 bases between them. Looked up from germline, CDR1 is DFQATT and CDR2 is SNEGSKA (reference sequence). CDR3 amino acids: CSARRVGIFSYEQYF. The CDR3 DNA is TGCAGTGCCAGGAGGGTGGGGATCTTCTCCTACGAGCAGTACTTC.

This clonotype was seen ten or more times. The chain couples TRBV11-2 to TRBJ2-5; D not certain. Trimming left V 2 bases short and J 3 bases short, with 10 bases between. This CDR3 region has 14 residues. Germline V CDR1 and CDR2: SGHAT, FQNNGV. CDR3 loop: CASSLMVVKETQYF. DNA of the CDR3: TGTGCCAGCAGCTTAATGGTGGTGAAAGAGACCCAGTACTTC.

This clonotype was observed many times. This chain uses TRBV28 with TRBJ2-7, with D hard to call. Germline values: CDR1 MDHEN, CDR2 SYDVKM. The CDR3 extends over 12 amino acids. The V and J ends lost 4 bases and 3 bases respectively, with 7 bases between them. CDR3 region: CASSWNLYEQYF. DNA for the CDR3: TGTGCCAGCAGTTGGAACCTCTACGAGCAGTACTTC.

About this clonotype itself: This may stem from a read error, because a much larger clone lies one nucleotide away. The gene calls are TRBV11-1 and TRBJ2-5; weak D call: TRBD2 (6 bases). The CDR3 sequence is 15 residues long. Per the germline V gene, CDR1 is SGHAT and CDR2 is FQDESV (reference sequence). CDR3 nucleotide sequence: TGTGCCGGCAGCTTAGTCGGAGGGTATCGGGAGACCCAGTACTTC. Encoded protein: CAGSLVGGYRETQYF.

The rearrangement links TRBV28 to TRBJ2-4, with D hard to call. CDR1 and CDR2 (germline): MDHEN, SYDVKM. V gave up 6 bases and J gave up 0 bases, with 12 bases separating them. The CDR3 runs to 15 residues. CDR3 protein: CASSEAVAAKNIQYF. DNA for the CDR3: TGTGCCAGCAGCGAAGCAGTTGCAGCCAAAAACATTCAGTACTTC.

This clonotype occurred a few times. The chain links TRBV7-3 to TRBJ2-1; D ambiguous. The length of the CDR3 is 13 residues. Germline CDR1 and CDR2: SGHTA and FQGTGA. Trimming cost V 5 bases and J 0 bases, with 5 bases left between them. This chain's CDR3 is CASSESSYNEQFF. The CDR3, as DNA: TGTGCCAGCAGCGAAAGCTCCTACAATGAGCAGTTCTTC.

This clonotype was counted only a few times. V gene TRBV5-1 combines with J gene TRBJ1-1, with D uncertain. V lost 3 bases to trimming and J lost 1 base, with 7 bases between them. The CDR3 runs 13 residues. Germline CDR1 SGHRS, CDR2 YFSETQ. The CDR3 is CASSYDANTEAFF. Here the CDR3 DNA reads TGCGCCAGCAGCTATGACGCGAACACTGAAGCTTTCTTT. The full variable domain, rest sourced from reference TRBV5-1 and TRBJ1-1, is KAGVTQTPRYLIKTRGQQVTLSCSPISGHRSVSWYQQTPGQGLQFLFEYFSETQRNKGNFPGRFSGRQFSNSRSEMNVSTLELGDSALYLCASSYDANTEAFFGQGTRLTVV.

This clonotype showed up many times. The rearrangement joins TRBV6-1 to TRBJ1-2, with D perhaps TRBD1 (6 bases). Trimming pared 5 bases from V and 4 bases from J, leaving 17 bases between. The CDR3 extends over 15 amino acids. In germline, CDR1 is MNHNS, CDR2 SASEGT. The CDR3 reads CASSRAQGSRYGYTF. CDR3 in DNA: TGTGCCAGCAGTCGGGCACAGGGATCCCGCTATGGCTACACCTTC.

This clonotype was observed at least ten times. The CDR3 protein is CAWSLGAGDYSEQFF. The DNA of the CDR3 is TGTGCCTGGAGCTTAGGTGCGGGAGACTATAGTGAGCAGTTCTTC. The chain uses TRBV30 and TRBJ2-1; 7 bases are shared with TRBD2. Germline V gene lookup returns CDR1 GTSNPN and CDR2 SVGIG (reference sequence). The CDR3 runs 15 residues. V lost 3 bases, J lost 9 bases, and 14 bases stayed unmatched.

This clonotype came up many times. The chain carries TRBV2 and TRBJ2-3; tentative D call: TRBD1 (5 bases). Per the germline V gene, CDR1 is SNHLY and CDR2 is FYNNEI. There are 16 residues in the CDR3. V shed 10 bases and J shed 3 bases, with 23 bases lying between them. This CDR3 reads CATRLQAMGWTDTQYF. The CDR3 DNA sequence: TGTGCCACCCGGCTACAGGCGATGGGGTGGACAGATACGCAGTATTTT.

This clonotype was picked up a small number of times. The chain combines TRBV12-3 or TRBV12-4 with TRBJ1-1; the D is unclear. The length of the CDR3 is 12 residues. V lost 8 bases and J 7 bases, leaving 14 bases between the germline ends. DNA of the CDR3: TGTGCCAGCCGATACGACCGACGTGAAGCTTTCTTT. Protein product: CASRYDRREAFF.

The chain couples TRBV6-1 to TRBJ1-3; D gene unclear. Trimming left V 6 bases short and J 4 bases short, with 16 bases between. Germline-derived CDR1 and CDR2 are MNHNS and SASEGT. The CDR3 extends over 15 amino acids. The CDR3 sequence: CASRNLKAAGNTIYF. The CDR3 region has the DNA TGTGCCAGCAGAAACCTTAAGGCAGCCGGAAACACCATATATTTT.

This clonotype was seen a few times. The CDR3 coding sequence is TGTGCCAGCAGCTTGGGGCGACTAGCGGAAATTCAAGCCAAAAACATTCAGTACTTC. It specifies CASSLGRLAEIQAKNIQYF. V usage is TRBV2 and J usage is TRBJ2-4, with TRBD2 identical over 9 bases. Germline values: CDR1 SNHLY, CDR2 FYNNEI. CDR3 length: 19 amino acids. V shed 6 bases, J shed 0 bases, and the junction held 15 bases outside the gene matches.

The chain couples TRBV20-1 to TRBJ1-2; 7 nucleotides match TRBD1. There are 12 residues in the CDR3. V lost 6 bases and J lost 5; bases outside the gene matches: 6. Germline CDR1 DFQATT, CDR2 SNEGSKA (reference sequence). The CDR3 protein is CSAPTGTYGYTF. CDR3 nucleotides: TGCAGTGCCCCGACAGGGACTTATGGCTACACCTTC.

The J gene is TRBJ2-2, the V gene TRBV5-6; 11 bases fit TRBD1. After removal of 4 bases from V and 2 bases from J, the junction contained 7 bases not matched to a gene. The CDR3 runs 17 residues. Germline V lookup: CDR1 SGHDT, CDR2 YYEEEE. The CDR3 reads CASSHRTGGGNTGELFF. Here the CDR3 DNA reads TGTGCCAGCAGCCACCGGACAGGGGGCGGAAACACCGGGGAGCTGTTTTTT.

In this sample, this clonotype turned up many times. The CDR3 DNA reads as TGTGCCAGCAGTTGGAGACAGAGCAGCTTCTACGAGCAGTACTTC. This translates into CASSWRQSSFYEQYF. The genes are TRBV28 and TRBJ2-7, with a weak D call TRBD1 (5 bases). V was clipped by 4 bases and J by 3 bases, with 16 bases between them. The CDR3 consists of 15 residues. Germline CDR1 and CDR2: MDHEN and SYDVKM.